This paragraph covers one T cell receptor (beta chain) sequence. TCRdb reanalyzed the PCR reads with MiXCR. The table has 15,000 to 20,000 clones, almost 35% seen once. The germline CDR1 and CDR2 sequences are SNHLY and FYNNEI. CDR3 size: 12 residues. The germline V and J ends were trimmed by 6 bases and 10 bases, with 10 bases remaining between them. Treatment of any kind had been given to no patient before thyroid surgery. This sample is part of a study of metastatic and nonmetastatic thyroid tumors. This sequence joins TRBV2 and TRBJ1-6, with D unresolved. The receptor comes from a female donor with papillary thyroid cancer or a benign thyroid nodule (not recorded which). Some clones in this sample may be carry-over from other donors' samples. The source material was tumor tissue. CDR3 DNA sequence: TGTGCCAGCAGGCCGCTACTATCACCCCTCCACTTT. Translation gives CASRPLLSPLHF. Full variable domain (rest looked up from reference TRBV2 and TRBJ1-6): EPEVTQTPSHQVTQMGQEVILRCVPISNHLYFYWYRQILGQKVEFLVSFYNNEISEKSEIFDDQFSVERPDGSNFTLKIRSTKLEDSAMYFCASRPLLSPLHFGNGTRLTVT.